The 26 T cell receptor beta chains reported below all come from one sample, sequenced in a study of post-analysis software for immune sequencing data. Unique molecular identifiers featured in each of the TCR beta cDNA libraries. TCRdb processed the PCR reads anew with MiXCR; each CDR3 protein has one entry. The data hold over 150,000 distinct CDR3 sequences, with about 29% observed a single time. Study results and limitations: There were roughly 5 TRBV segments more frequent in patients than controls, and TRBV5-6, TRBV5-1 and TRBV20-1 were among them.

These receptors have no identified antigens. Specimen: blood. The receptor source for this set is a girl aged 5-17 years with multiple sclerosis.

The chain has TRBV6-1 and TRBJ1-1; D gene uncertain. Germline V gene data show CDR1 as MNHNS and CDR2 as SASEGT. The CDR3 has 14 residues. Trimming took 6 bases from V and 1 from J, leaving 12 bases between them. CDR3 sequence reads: CASRATSGNTEAFF. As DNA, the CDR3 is TGTGCCAGCAGGGCAACATCCGGGAACACTGAAGCTTTCTTT.

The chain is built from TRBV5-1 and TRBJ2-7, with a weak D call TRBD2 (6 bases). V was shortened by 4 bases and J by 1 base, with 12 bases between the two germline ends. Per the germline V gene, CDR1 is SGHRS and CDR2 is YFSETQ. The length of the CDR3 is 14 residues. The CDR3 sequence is CASSTHGSSYEQYF. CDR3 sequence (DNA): TGCGCCAGCAGCACTCACGGGAGTTCCTACGAGCAGTACTTC.

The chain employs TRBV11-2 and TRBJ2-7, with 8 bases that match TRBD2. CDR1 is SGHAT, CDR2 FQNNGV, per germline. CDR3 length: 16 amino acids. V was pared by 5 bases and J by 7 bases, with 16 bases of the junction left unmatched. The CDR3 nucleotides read TGTGCCAGCAGCCCGGCCGGGACTAGAGAAATGGGTGAGCAGTACTTC. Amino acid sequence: CASSPAGTREMGEQYF. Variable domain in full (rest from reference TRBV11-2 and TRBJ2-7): EAGVAQSPRYKIIEKRQSVAFWCNPISGHATLYWYQQILGQGPKLLIQFQNNGVVDDSQLPKDRFSAERLKGVDSTLKIQPAKLEDSAVYLCASSPAGTREMGEQYFGPGTRLTVT.

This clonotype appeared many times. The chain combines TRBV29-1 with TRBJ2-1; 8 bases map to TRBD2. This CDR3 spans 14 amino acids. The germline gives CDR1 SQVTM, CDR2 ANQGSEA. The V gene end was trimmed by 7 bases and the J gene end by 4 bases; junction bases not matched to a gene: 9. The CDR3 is CSAGAGEGYNEQFF. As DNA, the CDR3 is TGCAGCGCCGGAGCGGGGGAAGGGTACAATGAGCAGTTCTTC.

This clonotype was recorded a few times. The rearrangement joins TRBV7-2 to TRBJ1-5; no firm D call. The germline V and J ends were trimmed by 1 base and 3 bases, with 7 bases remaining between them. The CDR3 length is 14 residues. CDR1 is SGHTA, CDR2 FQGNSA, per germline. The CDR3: CASSLVQPNQPQHF. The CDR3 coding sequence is TGTGCCAGCAGCTTAGTTCAGCCCAATCAGCCCCAGCATTTT.

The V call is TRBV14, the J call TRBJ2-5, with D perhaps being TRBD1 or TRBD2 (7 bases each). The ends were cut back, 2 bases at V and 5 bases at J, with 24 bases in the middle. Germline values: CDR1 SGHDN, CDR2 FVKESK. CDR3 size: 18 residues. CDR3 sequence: CASSQTRGDSYYWETQYF. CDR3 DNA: TGTGCCAGCAGCCAAACTCGGGGGGACAGCTACTATTGGGAGACCCAGTACTTC.

CDR3 protein: CASTVWKNSPLHF. The CDR3 region has the DNA TGTGCCAGCACCGTGTGGAAGAATTCACCCCTCCACTTT. The rearrangement links TRBV2 to TRBJ1-6; D call uncertain. CDR3 length: 13 amino acids. Looked up from germline, CDR1 is SNHLY and CDR2 is FYNNEI. V lost 7 bases, J lost 7 bases, and 11 bases lay in between.

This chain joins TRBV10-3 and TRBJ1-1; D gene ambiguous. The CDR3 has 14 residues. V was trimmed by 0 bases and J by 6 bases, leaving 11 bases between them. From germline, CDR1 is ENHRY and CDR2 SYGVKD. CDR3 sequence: CAISESSGGSEAFF. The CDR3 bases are TGTGCCATCAGTGAGTCGAGTGGAGGGTCTGAAGCTTTCTTT.

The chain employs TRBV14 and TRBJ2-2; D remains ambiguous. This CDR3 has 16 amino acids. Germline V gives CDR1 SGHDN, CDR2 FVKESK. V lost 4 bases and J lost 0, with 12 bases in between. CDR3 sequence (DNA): TGTGCCAGCAGCCGATTGTCCATGCCGAACACCGGGGAGCTGTTTTTT. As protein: CASSRLSMPNTGELFF. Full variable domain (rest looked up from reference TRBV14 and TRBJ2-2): EAGVTQFPSHSVIEKGQTVTLRCDPISGHDNLYWYRRVMGKEIKFLLHFVKESKQDESGMPNNRFLAERTGGTYSTLKVQPAELEDSGVYFCASSRLSMPNTGELFFGEGSRLTVL.

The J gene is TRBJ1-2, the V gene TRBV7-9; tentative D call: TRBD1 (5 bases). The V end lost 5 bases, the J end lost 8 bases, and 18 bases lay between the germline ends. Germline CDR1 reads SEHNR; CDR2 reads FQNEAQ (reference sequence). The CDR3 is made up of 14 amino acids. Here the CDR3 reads CASSPGGDSAGYTF. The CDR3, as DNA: TGTGCCAGCAGCCCCGGGGGAGACAGTGCCGGCTACACCTTC.

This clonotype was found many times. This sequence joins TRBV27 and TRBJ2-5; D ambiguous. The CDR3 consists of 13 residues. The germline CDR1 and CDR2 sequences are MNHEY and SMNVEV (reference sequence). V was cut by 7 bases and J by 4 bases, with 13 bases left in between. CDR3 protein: CASTSTRGETQYF. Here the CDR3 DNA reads TGTGCCAGCACCTCGACCAGAGGAGAGACCCAGTACTTC.

DNA for the CDR3: TGTGCCAGCAGCTCCCTCAGATATAACACTGAAGCTTTCTTT. Its protein product is CASSSLRYNTEAFF. V is TRBV7-2 and J is TRBJ1-1, with D uncertain. V was pared by 4 bases and J by 2 bases, with 11 bases between. Germline loops: CDR1 SGHTA, CDR2 FQGNSA. This CDR3 has 14 amino acids. Complete variable domain (other parts from reference TRBV7-2 and TRBJ1-1): GAGVSQSPSNKVTEKGKDVELRCDPISGHTALYWYRQSLGQGLEFLIYFQGNSAPDKSGLPSDRFSAERTGGSVSTLTIQRTQQEDSAVYLCASSSLRYNTEAFFGQGTRLTVV.

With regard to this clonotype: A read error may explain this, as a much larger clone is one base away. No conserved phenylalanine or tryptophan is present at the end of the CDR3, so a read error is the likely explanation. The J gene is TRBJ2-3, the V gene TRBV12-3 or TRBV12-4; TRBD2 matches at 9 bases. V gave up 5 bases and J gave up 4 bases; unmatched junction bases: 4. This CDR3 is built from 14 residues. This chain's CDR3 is CASSLGLAPDTQYS. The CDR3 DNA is TGTGCCAGCAGTCTAGGACTAGCGCCAGATACGCAGTATTCT.

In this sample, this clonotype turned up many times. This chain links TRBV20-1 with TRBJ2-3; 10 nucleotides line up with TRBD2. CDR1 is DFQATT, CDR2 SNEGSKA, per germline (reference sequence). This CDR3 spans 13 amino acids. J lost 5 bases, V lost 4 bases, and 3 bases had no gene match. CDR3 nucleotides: TGCAGTGCTATAGCGGGAGGAGGAGATACGCAGTATTTT. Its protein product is CSAIAGGGDTQYF.

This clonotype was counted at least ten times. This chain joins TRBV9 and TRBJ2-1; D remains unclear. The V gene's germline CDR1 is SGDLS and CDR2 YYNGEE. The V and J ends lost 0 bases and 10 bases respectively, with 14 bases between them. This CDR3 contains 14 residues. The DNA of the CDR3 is TGTGCCAGCAGCGTAGCTGAATGGGCGGTCGAGCAGTTCTTC. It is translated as CASSVAEWAVEQFF. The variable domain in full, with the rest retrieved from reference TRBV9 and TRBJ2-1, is DSGVTQTPKHLITATGQRVTLRCSPRSGDLSVYWYQQSLDQGLQFLIQYYNGEERAKGNILERFSAQQFPDLHSELNLSSLELGDSALYFCASSVAEWAVEQFFGPGTRLTVL.

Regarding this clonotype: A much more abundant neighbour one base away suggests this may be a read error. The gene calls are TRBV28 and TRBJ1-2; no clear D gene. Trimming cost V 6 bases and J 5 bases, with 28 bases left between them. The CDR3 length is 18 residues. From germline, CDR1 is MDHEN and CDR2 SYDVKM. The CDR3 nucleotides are TGTGCCAGCAGGAGTGGAGTCGATCGGGAGTCCCACCCATATGGCTACACCTTC. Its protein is CASRSGVDRESHPYGYTF.

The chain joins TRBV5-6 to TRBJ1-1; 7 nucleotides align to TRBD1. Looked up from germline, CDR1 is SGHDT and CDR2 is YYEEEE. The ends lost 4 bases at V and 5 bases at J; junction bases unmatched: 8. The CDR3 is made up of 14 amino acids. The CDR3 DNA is TGTGCCAGCAGCAATCCTACAGGGGATACTGAAGCTTTCTTT. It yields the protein CASSNPTGDTEAFF.

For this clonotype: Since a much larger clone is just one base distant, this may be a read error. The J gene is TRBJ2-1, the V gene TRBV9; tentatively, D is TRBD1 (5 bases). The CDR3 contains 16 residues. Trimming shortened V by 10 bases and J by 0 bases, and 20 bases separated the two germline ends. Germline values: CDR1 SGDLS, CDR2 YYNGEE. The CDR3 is CARNVGQRSSYNEQFF. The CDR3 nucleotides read TGTGCCCGCAACGTGGGGCAGAGGAGCTCCTACAATGAGCAGTTCTTC.

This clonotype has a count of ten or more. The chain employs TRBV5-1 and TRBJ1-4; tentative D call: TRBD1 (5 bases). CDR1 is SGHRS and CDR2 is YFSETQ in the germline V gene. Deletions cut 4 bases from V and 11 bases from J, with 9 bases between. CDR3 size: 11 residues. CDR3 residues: CASSGGPKLFF. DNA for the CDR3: TGCGCCAGCAGCGGGGGACCGAAACTGTTTTTT. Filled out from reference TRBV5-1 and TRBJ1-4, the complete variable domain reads KAGVTQTPRYLIKTRGQQVTLSCSPISGHRSVSWYQQTPGQGLQFLFEYFSETQRNKGNFPGRFSGRQFSNSRSEMNVSTLELGDSALYLCASSGGPKLFFGSGTQLSVL.

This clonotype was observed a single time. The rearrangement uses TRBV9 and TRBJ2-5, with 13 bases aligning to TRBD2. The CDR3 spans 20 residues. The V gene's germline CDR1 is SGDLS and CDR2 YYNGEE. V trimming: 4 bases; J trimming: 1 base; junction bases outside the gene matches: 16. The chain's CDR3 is CASSPGKTGLAGPGQETQYF. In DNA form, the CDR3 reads TGTGCCAGCAGCCCAGGAAAAACGGGACTAGCGGGGCCAGGCCAAGAGACCCAGTACTTC.

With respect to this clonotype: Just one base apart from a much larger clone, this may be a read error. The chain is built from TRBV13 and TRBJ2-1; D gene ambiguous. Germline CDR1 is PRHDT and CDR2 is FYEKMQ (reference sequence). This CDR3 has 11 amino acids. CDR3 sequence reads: CTSSLVDEQFF. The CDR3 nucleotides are TGTACCAGCAGCTTAGTTGATGAGCAGTTCTTC.

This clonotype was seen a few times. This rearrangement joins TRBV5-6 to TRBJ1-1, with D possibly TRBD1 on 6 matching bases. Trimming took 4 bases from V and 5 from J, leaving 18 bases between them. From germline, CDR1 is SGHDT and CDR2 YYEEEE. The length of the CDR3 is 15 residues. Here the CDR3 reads CASSATPGVGTEAFF. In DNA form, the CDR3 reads TGTGCCAGCAGCGCGACCCCAGGGGTCGGAACTGAAGCTTTCTTT. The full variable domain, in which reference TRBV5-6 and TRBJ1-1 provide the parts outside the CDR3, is DAGVTQSPTHLIKTRGQQVTLRCSPKSGHDTVSWYQQALGQGPQFIFQYYEEEERQRGNFPDRFSGHQFPNYSSELNVNALLLGDSALYLCASSATPGVGTEAFFGQGTRLTVV.

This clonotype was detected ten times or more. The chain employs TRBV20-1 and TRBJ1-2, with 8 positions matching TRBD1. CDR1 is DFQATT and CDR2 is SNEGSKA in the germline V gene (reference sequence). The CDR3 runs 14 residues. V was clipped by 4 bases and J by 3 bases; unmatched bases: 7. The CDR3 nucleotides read TGCAGTGCTATAACCCTACAGGGGGACTATGGCTACACCTTC. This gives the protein CSAITLQGDYGYTF.

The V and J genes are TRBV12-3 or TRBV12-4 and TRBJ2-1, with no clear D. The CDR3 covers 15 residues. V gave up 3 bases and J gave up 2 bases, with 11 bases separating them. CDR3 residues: CASSFPSGAYNEQFF. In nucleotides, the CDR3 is TGTGCCAGCAGTTTTCCAAGTGGGGCCTACAATGAGCAGTTCTTC.

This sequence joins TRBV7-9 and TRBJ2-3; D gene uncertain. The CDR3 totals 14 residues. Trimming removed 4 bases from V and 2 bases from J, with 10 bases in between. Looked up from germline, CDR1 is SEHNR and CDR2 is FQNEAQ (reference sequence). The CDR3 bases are TGTGCCAGCAGCTCTGACGAGGTCACAGATACGCAGTATTTT. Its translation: CASSSDEVTDTQYF.

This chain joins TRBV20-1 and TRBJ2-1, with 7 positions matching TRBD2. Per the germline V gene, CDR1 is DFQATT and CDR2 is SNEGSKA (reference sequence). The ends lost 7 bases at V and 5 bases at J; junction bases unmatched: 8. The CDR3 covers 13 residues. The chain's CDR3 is CSVVLALDNEQFF. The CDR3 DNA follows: TGCAGTGTTGTACTAGCGCTCGACAATGAGCAGTTCTTC.